This T cell receptor (beta chain) is from a study of cytomegalovirus exposure and HLA in healthy donors. Germline assignment: CDR1 SGHNT and CDR2 YYREEE (reference sequence). Germline trimming cut 1 base from V and 5 bases from J; bases unmatched to any gene: 6. This CDR3 is built from 15 residues. The donors were part of the validation cohort of 120 subjects. That cohort was separate from the first cohort, which comprised some 670 subjects. This table comes from immunoSEQ multiplex PCR, and its TCRdb copy is limited to in-frame clones, with some not included. The profile shows about 140,000 clones, about 94% of them singletons.

The V and J genes are TRBV5-4 and TRBJ2-5; TRBD1 matches 9 bases. The sequence came from a man aged 18 to 30 in good health and CMV-seropositive. Sequencing was performed on PBMCs. CDR3 region: CASSLTGGGGETQYF. CDR3 nucleotide sequence: TGTGCCAGCAGCTTGACAGGGGGCGGTGGGGAGACCCAGTACTTC.